The 10 T cell receptor beta chains listed next were all sequenced from one sample in a study of early T cells in non-severe SARS-CoV-2 infection (dated by TCRdb to the early 2020s). The library relied on 5' RACE. The instrument was a NextSeq 500. TCRdb redid the processing of the public reads, applying fastp at Q25 and MiXCR, and retained in-frame beta chains. Each entry merges the rows of one CDR3 protein and shows their most common DNA and genes. This sample is represented by around 89,000 distinct CDR3 sequences; roughly 15% of them were singletons. The ten largest make up approximately 0.62% of the sample. Input material: whole blood. These receptors were taken from an adult who was a healthcare worker with PCR-confirmed SARS-CoV-2 infection or an uninfected control (not recorded which).

The chain links TRBV7-9 to TRBJ1-1; D is ambiguous. Germline CDR1 and CDR2: SEHNR and FQNEAQ (reference sequence). V lost 0 bases, J lost 11 bases, and 13 bases lay in between. There are 13 residues in the CDR3. CDR3 protein: CASSLATATLAFF. Here the CDR3 DNA reads TGTGCCAGCAGCTTAGCCACAGCAACGTTGGCTTTCTTT.

This clonotype was found many times. The chain employs TRBV7-3 and TRBJ1-6; D unresolved. The CDR3 runs to 12 residues. Trimming took 5 bases from V and 8 from J, leaving 7 bases between them. From germline, CDR1 is SGHTA and CDR2 FQGTGA. The CDR3: CASSLNDSPLHF. For the CDR3, the DNA is TGTGCCAGCAGCCTGAACGATTCACCCCTCCACTTT.

A single count supports this clonotype. V and J are TRBV7-8 and TRBJ2-2; TRBD2 matches 13 bases. The CDR3 is made up of 16 amino acids. Germline assignment: CDR1 SGHVS and CDR2 FQNEAQ. Germline trimming cut 5 bases from V and 3 bases from J; bases unmatched to any gene: 3. CDR3: CASSRTSGGYTGELFF. The CDR3 DNA reads as TGTGCCAGCAGCCGGACTAGCGGGGGATACACCGGGGAGCTGTTTTTT.

This clonotype was counted a few times. V and J are TRBV11-2 and TRBJ1-4; D remains unclear. Per germline, CDR1 SGHAT and CDR2 FQNNGV. V was pared by 0 bases and J by 7 bases, with 12 bases between. The length of the CDR3 is 15 residues. CDR3 protein: CASSLEADLGEKLFF. Here the CDR3 DNA reads TGTGCCAGCAGCTTAGAGGCAGATCTCGGTGAAAAACTGTTTTTT.

This chain links TRBV12-3 or TRBV12-4 with TRBJ1-5; a possible D gene is TRBD1 (5 bases). V lost 1 base and J 6 bases, leaving 10 bases between the germline ends. This CDR3 has 14 residues. The CDR3 region is CASSLGAGSQPQHF. The CDR3 nucleotides read TGTGCCAGCAGTTTAGGGGCAGGGAGTCAGCCCCAGCATTTT.

J is TRBJ2-2 and V is TRBV11-2; TRBD2 agrees at 13 bases. CDR1 is SGHAT and CDR2 is FQNNGV in the germline V gene. The CDR3 is 16 residues long. V was clipped by 5 bases and J by 4 bases; unmatched bases: 4. CDR3 sequence: CASSPTSGGGTGELFF. In nucleotides, the CDR3 is TGTGCCAGCAGCCCCACTAGCGGGGGGGGCACCGGGGAGCTGTTTTTT.

The chain recombines TRBV10-1 with TRBJ1-3; unclear D gene. There are 17 residues in the CDR3. Germline loops: CDR1 WNHNN, CDR2 SYGVQD (reference sequence). V lost 3 bases and J 1 base, leaving 16 bases between the germline ends. The CDR3 loop is CASSDGGVSESGNTIYF. CDR3 coding DNA: TGCGCCAGCAGTGACGGAGGAGTCAGCGAGTCTGGAAACACCATATATTTT.

The V call is TRBV29-1, the J call TRBJ2-7, with D uncertain. V was cut by 8 bases and J by 3 bases, with 17 bases left in between. CDR1 and CDR2 from the germline V gene are SQVTM and ANQGSEA. CDR3 size: 13 residues. This CDR3 reads CSQTNTGRYEQYV. CDR3 DNA: TGCAGCCAGACAAATACCGGACGCTACGAGCAGTACGTC.

This clonotype came up a few times. The rearrangement joins TRBV10-3 to TRBJ2-7; D may be TRBD1 (7 bases). Per the germline V gene, CDR1 is ENHRY and CDR2 is SYGVKD. The CDR3 length is 12 residues. V was pared by 2 bases and J by 9 bases, with 11 bases between. CDR3 in DNA: TGTGCCATCAGTGAGACAGGGGAGGCGCAGTACGTC. Amino acids: CAISETGEAQYV.

The chain employs TRBV6-1 and TRBJ2-2; D is uncertain. The germline CDR1 and CDR2 sequences are MNHNS and SASEGT. V lost 3 bases and J 0 bases, leaving 8 bases between the germline ends. The CDR3 length is 15 residues. The CDR3 protein is CASSELATNTGELFF. The CDR3 nucleotides are TGTGCCAGCAGTGAGCTGGCAACGAACACCGGGGAGCTGTTTTTT.